This T cell receptor (beta chain) was retrieved from a study of cytomegalovirus exposure and HLA in healthy donors. Study outcomes and limitations: Apparent HLA restriction characterized most CMV-associated TCR beta chains in a later analysis. Three chains tied to CMV proved CMV antigen-specific in vitro. Among the sequence variants, a highly shared cluster was likely an artifact of sequencing.

The germline V gene has CDR1 SEHNR and CDR2 FQNEAQ (reference sequence). The CDR3 has 14 residues. The V segment lost 7 bases and the J segment 5 bases; nucleotides outside the gene matches: 10. 13 Jbeta primers and 60 Vbeta primers were used for the PCR. As originally analysed: Per a later analysis, the number of unique TCR beta chains was roughly 87 million, of which some 10 million were shared. The protocol was immunoSEQ multiplex PCR, while the TCRdb copy is restricted to in-frame clones and leaves out a portion. D and trimming were read from the DNA, whereas the V and J calls and clone size are those reported in that table. The sample lists about 200,000 clones, 80% to 90% seen once, with more than 0.25% in the top ten. In this sample, this clone turned up once. Its antigen is unidentified.

The source material was PBMCs. The V and J genes are TRBV7-9 and TRBJ2-5; 7 positions agree with TRBD1. The receptor was isolated from a woman younger than 45 in good health and CMV-seronegative. The CDR3 sequence is CASTQGVSDETQYF. CDR3 nucleotides: TGTGCCAGCACCCAGGGGGTAAGCGACGAGACCCAGTACTTC.